This passage covers 26 T cell receptor beta chains from one sample sequenced in a study of T cell repertoires in cytomegalovirus infection. TCRdb ran MiXCR on the reads and lists one entry per CDR3 protein. The sample shows 65,000 to 85,000 distinct CDR3 sequences, around 30% of them seen only once. Their antigens remain unidentified. Sample: CD8+ T cells from cultured PBMCs, taken from culture after CMV antigen stimulation. The receptors were gathered from a human donor in good health (CMV status not recorded). Some clones in this sample may be carry-over from other donors' samples.

This clonotype was observed a handful of times. This sequence joins TRBV2 and TRBJ2-7; D is possibly TRBD1 (6 bases). This CDR3 comprises 14 residues. V lost 10 bases and J 4 bases, leaving 20 bases between the germline ends. Germline values: CDR1 SNHLY, CDR2 FYNNEI. The CDR3 here is CAISRQVTLYEQYF. The CDR3 nucleotides are TGTGCCATCTCCCGACAGGTAACCCTGTACGAGCAGTACTTC.

The chain joins TRBV20-1 to TRBJ2-3; TRBD2 agrees at 9 bases. This CDR3 region has 17 residues. After removal of 8 bases from V and 6 bases from J, the junction contained 21 bases not matched to a gene. The germline gives CDR1 DFQATT, CDR2 SNEGSKA (reference sequence). The CDR3 here is CSFQKREATRGGDTQYF. In DNA, the CDR3 is TGCAGTTTCCAGAAGCGGGAGGCGACCCGGGGTGGGGATACGCAGTATTTT.

This clonotype was seen a single time. The chain uses TRBV4-1 and TRBJ2-1; TRBD2 agrees at 10 bases. CDR3 length: 16 residues. The germline V gene has CDR1 MGHRA and CDR2 YSYEKL. Losses at the gene ends were 0 bases for V and 7 bases for J; bases not matched to a gene: 6. CDR3 nucleotide sequence: TGCGCCAGCAGCCAAGATCAACTAGCGGGAATAAATGAGCAGTTCTTC. This gives the protein CASSQDQLAGINEQFF.

The chain has TRBV6-1 and TRBJ2-2; D is tentatively TRBD1 or TRBD2 (5 bases each). V gave up 2 bases and J gave up 4 bases, with 11 bases separating them. The germline CDR1 and CDR2 sequences are MNHNS and SASEGT. The CDR3 consists of 15 residues. This CDR3 reads CASSESGDLTGELFF. The CDR3 coding sequence is TGTGCCAGCAGTGAATCTGGGGACCTCACCGGGGAGCTGTTTTTT.

This clonotype was detected a few times. V and J are TRBV13 and TRBJ2-7, with D possibly being TRBD1 (6 bases). Germline CDR1 reads PRHDT; CDR2 reads FYEKMQ (reference sequence). V was shortened by 3 bases and J by 7 bases, with 10 bases between the two germline ends. The CDR3 totals 12 residues. The CDR3: CASSFSQGEQYF. DNA for the CDR3: TGTGCCAGCAGCTTTTCTCAGGGGGAGCAGTACTTC.

The table lists this clonotype with a few counts. The J gene is TRBJ2-3, the V gene TRBV11-3; 8 bases are a match to TRBD2. Trimming at V came to 0 bases and at J to 2 bases, leaving 7 bases not matched to a gene. From germline, CDR1 is SGHNT and CDR2 YENEEA. This CDR3 has 17 residues. CDR3: CASSLEPGLGNTDTQYF. DNA of the CDR3: TGTGCCAGCAGCTTAGAGCCGGGACTAGGGAACACAGATACGCAGTATTTT. Drawing the rest from reference TRBV11-3 and TRBJ2-3, the complete variable domain is EAGVVQSPRYKIIEKKQPVAFWCNPISGHNTLYWYLQNLGQGPELLIRYENEEAVDDSQLPKDRFSAERLKGVDSTLKIQPAELGDSAVYLCASSLEPGLGNTDTQYFGPGTRLTVL.

This clonotype was counted a few times. The chain carries TRBV5-6 and TRBJ2-7; D might be TRBD2 (6 bases). CDR1 SGHDT and CDR2 YYEEEE come from the germline V gene. The CDR3 sequence is 14 residues long. Trimming pared 4 bases from V and 4 bases from J, leaving 15 bases between. The CDR3 DNA sequence: TGTGCCAGCAGCCTTGGACTCCGGGAGTACGAGCAGTACTTC. Residues: CASSLGLREYEQYF.

This clonotype was counted between two and nine times. The chain links TRBV2 to TRBJ2-1, with 9 positions matching TRBD2. The germline V gene has CDR1 SNHLY and CDR2 FYNNEI. This CDR3 region has 16 residues. J lost 12 bases, V lost 4 bases, and 16 bases had no gene match. CDR3 nucleotides: TGTGCCAGCAGTGCCTCGGTGGCTAGCGGGAAGGTAGGGCAGTTCTTC. This translates into CASSASVASGKVGQFF.

Note on this clonotype: Given a much more abundant clone one base away, this may be a read error. The V gene is TRBV7-9, the J gene TRBJ2-4; a weak D match, TRBD2 (5 bases). Germline V CDR1 and CDR2: SEHNR, FQNEAQ (reference sequence). This CDR3 region has 15 residues. The CDR3 loop reads CASSFSDLAKNIQNF. CDR3 nucleotides: TGTGCCAGCAGCTTCTCCGACCTAGCCAAAAACATTCAGAACTTC.

The rearrangement joins TRBV19 to TRBJ1-1; no definite D call. Trimming stripped 0 bases from V and 3 bases from J, with 11 bases between. Germline CDR1 and CDR2: LNHDA and SQIVND (reference sequence). CDR3 length: 15 residues. CDR3 bases: TGTGCCAGTAGTATAGATTCGGGTAGGGACACTGAAGCTTTCTTT. This sequence encodes CASSIDSGRDTEAFF. The whole variable domain, filled in from reference TRBV19 and TRBJ1-1, reads DGGITQSPKYLFRKEGQNVTLSCEQNLNHDAMYWYRQDPGQGLRLIYYSQIVNDFQKGDIAEGYSVSREKKESFPLTVTSAQKNPTAFYLCASSIDSGRDTEAFFGQGTRLTVV.

The rearrangement joins TRBV27 to TRBJ2-2, with 7 bases aligning to TRBD1. After removal of 3 bases from V and 5 bases from J, the junction contained 6 bases not matched to a gene. This CDR3 comprises 15 residues. CDR1 and CDR2 (germline): MNHEY, SMNVEV (reference sequence). CDR3 sequence (DNA): TGTGCCAGCAGTTTTTGGACAGGTTCGACCGGGGAGCTGTTTTTT. Protein sequence: CASSFWTGSTGELFF.

The chain links TRBV9 to TRBJ2-3, with TRBD2 matching 7 bases. The CDR3 loop spans 16 amino acids. V trimming: 3 bases; J trimming: 2 bases; junction bases outside the gene matches: 9. CDR1 SGDLS and CDR2 YYNGEE come from the germline V gene. In nucleotides, the CDR3 is TGTGCCAGCAGCGCGAGCGGGACCCCCCCCACAGATACGCAGTATTTT. It is translated as CASSASGTPPTDTQYF.

The chain couples TRBV10-1 to TRBJ2-5; TRBD2 is a possible D gene (5 bases). Germline V CDR1 and CDR2: WNHNN, SYGVQD (reference sequence). Trimming pared 2 bases from V and 1 base from J, leaving 14 bases between. This CDR3 comprises 16 residues. In nucleotides, the CDR3 is TGCGCCAGCAGTGAGGGGCCCTTAGCGTTCCAAGAGACCCAGTACTTC. Protein product: CASSEGPLAFQETQYF.

In this sample, this clonotype turned up once. This chain uses TRBV27 with TRBJ2-1; TRBD2 matches at 8 bases. The CDR3 consists of 13 residues. V trimming: 7 bases; J trimming: 7 bases; junction bases outside the gene matches: 6. The germline CDR1 and CDR2 sequences are MNHEY and SMNVEV (reference sequence). CDR3 sequence (DNA): TGTGCCAGCACCTCCGGGACTAGAAATGAGCAGTTCTTC. This encodes CASTSGTRNEQFF.

The chain joins TRBV19 to TRBJ2-5; 15 nucleotides align to TRBD2. V lost 5 bases, J lost 4 bases, and 8 bases stayed unmatched. CDR1 and CDR2 (germline): LNHDA, SQIVND (reference sequence). The CDR3 totals 17 residues. The DNA of the CDR3 is TGTGCCAGTAGTGTTGGGACTAGCGGGGGGTGGGGAGAGACCCAGTACTTC. Translation gives CASSVGTSGGWGETQYF. The full variable domain, its missing parts supplied by reference TRBV19 and TRBJ2-5, is DGGITQSPKYLFRKEGQNVTLSCEQNLNHDAMYWYRQDPGQGLRLIYYSQIVNDFQKGDIAEGYSVSREKKESFPLTVTSAQKNPTAFYLCASSVGTSGGWGETQYFGPGTRLLVL.

This clonotype has only a few counts. The chain couples TRBV29-1 to TRBJ2-3, with D unresolved. CDR1 is SQVTM, CDR2 ANQGSEA, per germline. The CDR3 loop spans 13 amino acids. Trimming cost V 4 bases and J 2 bases, with 10 bases left between them. The DNA of the CDR3 is TGCAGCGTTGTACCCGATTCCACAGATACGCAGTATTTT. This codes for CSVVPDSTDTQYF.

This clonotype has more than one count but fewer than ten. This sequence joins TRBV6-5 and TRBJ1-1; perhaps TRBD1 as D (5 bases). Germline V gives CDR1 MNHEY, CDR2 SVGAGI. This CDR3 is built from 13 residues. V was shortened by 2 bases and J by 8 bases, with 12 bases between the two germline ends. CDR3: CASSYARGREAFF. The CDR3 DNA reads TGTGCCAGCAGTTACGCTCGGGGCCGGGAAGCTTTCTTT.

The chain couples TRBV4-1 to TRBJ2-7; 9 nucleotides match TRBD2. J was trimmed by 2 bases and V by 1 base; bases with no gene match: 6. The CDR3 runs 16 residues. CDR1 is MGHRA, CDR2 YSYEKL, per germline. The chain's CDR3 is CASSQVQREVPYEQYF. For the CDR3, the DNA is TGCGCCAGCAGCCAAGTTCAGCGGGAGGTCCCCTACGAGCAGTACTTC.

The chain links TRBV5-1 to TRBJ2-3; 13 positions match TRBD2. Trimming removed 5 bases from V and 0 bases from J; junction bases left unmatched: 9. The CDR3 is made up of 18 amino acids. Germline V gene lookup returns CDR1 SGHRS and CDR2 YFSETQ. CDR3 residues: CASRGQGLAGSSTDTQYF. For the CDR3, the DNA is TGCGCCAGCAGAGGGCAGGGACTAGCGGGATCTAGCACAGATACGCAGTATTTT.

The V and J genes are TRBV10-3 and TRBJ2-5, with D unresolved. This CDR3 is built from 15 residues. The V and J ends lost 3 bases and 0 bases respectively, with 11 bases between them. Germline assignment: CDR1 ENHRY and CDR2 SYGVKD. The chain's CDR3 is CAISDTEANQETQYF. The CDR3 DNA reads TGTGCCATCAGTGATACAGAAGCCAACCAAGAGACCCAGTACTTC.

V gene TRBV20-1 combines with J gene TRBJ2-1; the D is unclear. Germline V gives CDR1 DFQATT, CDR2 SNEGSKA (reference sequence). V lost 6 bases and J lost 0, with 12 bases in between. The CDR3 runs to 14 residues. The CDR3 sequence: CSARPHSSYNEQFF. The CDR3, as DNA: TGCAGTGCCCGACCCCATAGCTCCTACAATGAGCAGTTCTTC.

There are a few counts of this clonotype. The chain employs TRBV7-8 and TRBJ2-1; TRBD1 aligns across 8 bases. The CDR3 has 15 amino acids. V shed 5 bases and J 9 bases; nucleotides not matched to a gene: 12. In germline, CDR1 is SGHVS, CDR2 FQNEAQ. For the CDR3, the DNA is TGTGCCAGCAGCCCGCCTGGGACAGGAGGGGGTGAGCAGTTCTTC. It translates to CASSPPGTGGGEQFF.

This clonotype has ten or more counts. The V call is TRBV7-2, the J call TRBJ2-7; TRBD2 matches 11 bases. The CDR3 length is 15 residues. CDR1 is SGHTA and CDR2 is FQGNSA in the germline V gene. Losses at the gene ends were 5 bases for V and 3 bases for J; bases not matched to a gene: 6. The CDR3 DNA reads as TGTGCCAGCAGCAACGGACTAGCGGGCTACTACGAGCAGTACTTC. This sequence encodes CASSNGLAGYYEQYF.

V gene TRBV27 combines with J gene TRBJ2-7; D not resolved. V dropped 5 bases and J dropped 3 bases, with 20 bases sitting between them. Looked up from germline, CDR1 is MNHEY and CDR2 is SMNVEV (reference sequence). There are 16 residues in the CDR3. CDR3 sequence: CASSLSRGASRYEQYF. The CDR3 nucleotides are TGTGCCAGCAGTCTCTCCCGCGGAGCGTCGCGCTACGAGCAGTACTTC.

The chain combines TRBV19 with TRBJ1-1; no firm D call. Germline loops: CDR1 LNHDA, CDR2 SQIVND (reference sequence). V lost 5 bases and J lost 6, with 10 bases in between. This CDR3 has 12 residues. CDR3 in amino acids: CASSDSGPEAFF. The CDR3 nucleotides read TGTGCCAGTAGTGACTCAGGCCCTGAAGCTTTCTTT. Supplemented by reference TRBV19 and TRBJ1-1, the full variable domain reads DGGITQSPKYLFRKEGQNVTLSCEQNLNHDAMYWYRQDPGQGLRLIYYSQIVNDFQKGDIAEGYSVSREKKESFPLTVTSAQKNPTAFYLCASSDSGPEAFFGQGTRLTVV.

V is TRBV7-2 and J is TRBJ2-7; 7 bases are a match to TRBD1. The V gene end was trimmed by 0 bases and the J gene end by 5 bases; junction bases not matched to a gene: 7. The CDR3 sequence is 15 residues long. Germline V gene data show CDR1 as SGHTA and CDR2 as FQGNSA. The CDR3 region has the DNA TGTGCCAGCAGCTTAGCGGTACAGGGGATTGACGAGCAGTACTTC. Its translation is CASSLAVQGIDEQYF.